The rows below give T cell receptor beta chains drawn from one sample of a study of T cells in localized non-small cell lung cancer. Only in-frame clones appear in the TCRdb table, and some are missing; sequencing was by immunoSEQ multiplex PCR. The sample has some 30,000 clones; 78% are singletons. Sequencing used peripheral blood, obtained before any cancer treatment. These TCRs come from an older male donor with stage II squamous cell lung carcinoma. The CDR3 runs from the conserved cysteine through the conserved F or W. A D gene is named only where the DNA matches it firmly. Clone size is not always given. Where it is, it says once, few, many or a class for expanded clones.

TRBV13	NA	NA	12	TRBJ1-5	TGTGCCAGCAGCCAAAACCCCGGGCCCCAGCATTTT	CASSQNPGPQHF
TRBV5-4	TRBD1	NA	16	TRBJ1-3	TGTGCCAGCAGCTTGGAAGGGACAGGGGGCAGAAACACCATATATTTT	CASSLEGTGGRNTIYF
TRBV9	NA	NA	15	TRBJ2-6	TGTGCCAGCAGCGCCCAGCTTGTGGGGGCCAACGTCCTGACTTTC	CASSAQLVGANVLTF
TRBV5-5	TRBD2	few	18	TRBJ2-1	TGTGCCAGCAGCGTGGGACTAGCGGGAGGTCTTAACTACAATGAGCAGTTCTTC	CASSVGLAGGLNYNEQFF
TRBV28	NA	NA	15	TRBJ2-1	TGTGCCAGCAGTTTTGCACGGCCGACCTACAATGAGCAGTTCTTC	CASSFARPTYNEQFF
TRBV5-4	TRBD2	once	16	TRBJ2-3	TGTGCCACAGGGGTACCAACTAGCGGGGGGAGGAATACGCAGTATTTT	CATGVPTSGGRNTQYF
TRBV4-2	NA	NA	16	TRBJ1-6	TGTGCCAGCAGCCAAGATGGTGGGCAGGCTGGTTCACCCCTCCACTTT	CASSQDGGQAGSPLHF
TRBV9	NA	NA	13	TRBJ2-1	TGTGCCAGCAGCGTAGGGGGGTCCCATGAGCAGTTCTTC	CASSVGGSHEQFF
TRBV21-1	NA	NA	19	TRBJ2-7	TGTGCCAGCAGCACGGAGGAACGAGGACTACAGGGAAAGTCCTACGAGCAGTACTTC	CASSTEERGLQGKSYEQYF
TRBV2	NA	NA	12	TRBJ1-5	TGTGCCAGCAGTGAGGGGGGTCTTGGCCGTATTTTT	CASSEGGLGRIF